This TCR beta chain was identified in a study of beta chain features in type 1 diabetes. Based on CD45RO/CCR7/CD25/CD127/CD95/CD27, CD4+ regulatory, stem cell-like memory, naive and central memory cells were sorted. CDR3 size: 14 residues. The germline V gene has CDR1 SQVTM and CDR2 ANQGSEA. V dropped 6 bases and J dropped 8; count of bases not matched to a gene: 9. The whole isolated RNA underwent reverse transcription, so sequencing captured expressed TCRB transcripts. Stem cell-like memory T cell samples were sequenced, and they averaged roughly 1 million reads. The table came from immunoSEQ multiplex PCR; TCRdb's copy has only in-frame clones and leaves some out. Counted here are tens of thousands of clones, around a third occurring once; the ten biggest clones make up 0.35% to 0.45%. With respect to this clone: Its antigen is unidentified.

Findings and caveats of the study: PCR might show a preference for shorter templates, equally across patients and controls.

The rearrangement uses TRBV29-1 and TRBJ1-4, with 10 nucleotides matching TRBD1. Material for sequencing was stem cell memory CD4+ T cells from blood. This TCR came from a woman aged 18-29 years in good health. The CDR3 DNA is TGCAGCGTGGAACCGACAGGGGGCTCGGAAAAACTGTTTTTT. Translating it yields CSVEPTGGSEKLFF.